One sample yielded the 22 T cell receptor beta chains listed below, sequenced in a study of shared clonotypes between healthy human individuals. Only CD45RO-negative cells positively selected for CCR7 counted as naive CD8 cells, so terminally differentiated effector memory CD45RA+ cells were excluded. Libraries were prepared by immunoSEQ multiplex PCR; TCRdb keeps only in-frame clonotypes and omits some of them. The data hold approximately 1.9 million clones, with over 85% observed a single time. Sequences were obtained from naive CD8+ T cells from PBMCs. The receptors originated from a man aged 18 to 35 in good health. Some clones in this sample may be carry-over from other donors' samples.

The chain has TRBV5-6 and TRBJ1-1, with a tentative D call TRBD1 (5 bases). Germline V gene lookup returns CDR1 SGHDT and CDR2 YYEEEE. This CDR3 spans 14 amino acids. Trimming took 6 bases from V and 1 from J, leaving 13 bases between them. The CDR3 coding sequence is TGTGCCAGCACCCCTGATGGACAGAACACTGAAGCTTTCTTT. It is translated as CASTPDGQNTEAFF.

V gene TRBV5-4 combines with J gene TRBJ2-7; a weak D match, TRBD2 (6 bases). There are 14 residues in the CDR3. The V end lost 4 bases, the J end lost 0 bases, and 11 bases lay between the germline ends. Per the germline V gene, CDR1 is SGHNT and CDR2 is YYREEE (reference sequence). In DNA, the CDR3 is TGTGCCAGCAGCCGGTACGGGAGCTCCTACGAGCAGTACTTC. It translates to CASSRYGSSYEQYF. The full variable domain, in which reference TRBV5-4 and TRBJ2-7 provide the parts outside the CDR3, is ETGVTQSPTHLIKTRGQQVTLRCSSQSGHNTVSWYQQALGQGPQFIFQYYREEENGRGNFPPRFSGLQFPNYSSELNVNALELDDSALYLCASSRYGSSYEQYFGPGTRLTVT.

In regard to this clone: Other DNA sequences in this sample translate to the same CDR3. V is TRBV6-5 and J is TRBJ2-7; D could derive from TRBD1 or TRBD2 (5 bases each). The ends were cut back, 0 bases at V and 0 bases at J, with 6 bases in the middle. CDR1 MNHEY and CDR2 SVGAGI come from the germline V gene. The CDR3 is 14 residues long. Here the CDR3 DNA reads TGTGCCAGCAGTTACTCGGGGGACTCCTACGAGCAGTACTTC. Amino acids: CASSYSGDSYEQYF.

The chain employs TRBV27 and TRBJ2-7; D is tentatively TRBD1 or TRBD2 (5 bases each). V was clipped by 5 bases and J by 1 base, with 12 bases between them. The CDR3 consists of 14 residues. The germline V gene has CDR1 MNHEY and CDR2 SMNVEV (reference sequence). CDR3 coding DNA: TGTGCCAGCAGTCCCTCATGGGGGTCCTACGAGCAGTACTTC. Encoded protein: CASSPSWGSYEQYF.

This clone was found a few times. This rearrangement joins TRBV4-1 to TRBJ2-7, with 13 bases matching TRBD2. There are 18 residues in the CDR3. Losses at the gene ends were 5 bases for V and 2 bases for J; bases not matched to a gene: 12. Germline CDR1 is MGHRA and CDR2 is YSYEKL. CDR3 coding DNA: TGCGCCAGCAGCTATAAAACTGGACTAGCGGGAGCAACCTACGAGCAGTACTTC. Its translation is CASSYKTGLAGATYEQYF.

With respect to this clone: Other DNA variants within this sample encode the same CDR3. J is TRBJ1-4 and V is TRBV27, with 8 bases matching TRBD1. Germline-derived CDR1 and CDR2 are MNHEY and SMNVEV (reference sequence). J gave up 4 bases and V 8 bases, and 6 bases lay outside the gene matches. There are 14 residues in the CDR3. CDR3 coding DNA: TGTGCCAGCTCGTGGACAGGGAGTAATGAAAAACTGTTTTTT. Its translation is CASSWTGSNEKLFF. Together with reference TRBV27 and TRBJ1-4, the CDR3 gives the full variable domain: EAQVTQNPRYLITVTGKKLTVTCSQNMNHEYMSWYRQDPGLGLRQIYYSMNVEVTDKGDVPEGYKVSRKEKRNFPLILESPSPNQTSLYFCASSWTGSNEKLFFGSGTQLSVL.

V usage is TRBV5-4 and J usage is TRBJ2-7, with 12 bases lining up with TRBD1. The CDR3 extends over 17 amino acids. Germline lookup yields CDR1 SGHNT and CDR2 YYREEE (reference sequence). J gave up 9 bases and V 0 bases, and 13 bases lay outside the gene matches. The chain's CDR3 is CASSLDEAGTGGLGQYF. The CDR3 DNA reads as TGTGCCAGCAGCTTGGATGAGGCGGGGACAGGGGGCTTGGGGCAGTACTTC.

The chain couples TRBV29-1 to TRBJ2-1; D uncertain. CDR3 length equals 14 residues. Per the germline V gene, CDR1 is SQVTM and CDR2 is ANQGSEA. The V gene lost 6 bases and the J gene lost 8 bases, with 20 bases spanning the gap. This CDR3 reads CSVTAPRGVDEQFF. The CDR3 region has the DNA TGCAGCGTGACCGCTCCACGAGGCGTAGATGAGCAGTTCTTC.

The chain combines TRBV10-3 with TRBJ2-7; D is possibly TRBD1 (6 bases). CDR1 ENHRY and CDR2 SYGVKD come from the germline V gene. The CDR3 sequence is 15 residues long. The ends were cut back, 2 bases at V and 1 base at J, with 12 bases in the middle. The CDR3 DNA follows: TGTGCCATCAGTGAGCCCCCGGACAGATCCTACGAGCAGTACTTC. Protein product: CAISEPPDRSYEQYF.

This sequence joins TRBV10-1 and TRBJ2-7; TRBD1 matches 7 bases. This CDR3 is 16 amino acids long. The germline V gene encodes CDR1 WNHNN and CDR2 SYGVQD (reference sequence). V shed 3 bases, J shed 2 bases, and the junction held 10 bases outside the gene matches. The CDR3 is CASSDLMGQTPYEQYF. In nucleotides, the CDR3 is TGCGCCAGCAGTGATTTGATGGGACAGACACCCTACGAGCAGTACTTC.

The CDR3 sequence: CASSRNTGEWNYGYTF. In nucleotides, the CDR3 is TGTGCCAGCAGTAGAAACACAGGGGAGTGGAACTATGGCTACACCTTC. V gene TRBV28 combines with J gene TRBJ1-2; 7 positions agree with TRBD1. Germline CDR1 is MDHEN and CDR2 is SYDVKM. V lost 5 bases to trimming and J lost 2 bases; unmatched junction nucleotides: 11. This CDR3 comprises 16 residues.

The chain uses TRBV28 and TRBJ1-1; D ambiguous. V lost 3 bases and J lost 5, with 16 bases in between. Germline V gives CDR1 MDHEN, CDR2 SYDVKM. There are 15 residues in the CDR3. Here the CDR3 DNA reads TGTGCCAGCAGTTTCCCTGCAGAGGGATTAACTGAAGCTTTCTTT. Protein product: CASSFPAEGLTEAFF.

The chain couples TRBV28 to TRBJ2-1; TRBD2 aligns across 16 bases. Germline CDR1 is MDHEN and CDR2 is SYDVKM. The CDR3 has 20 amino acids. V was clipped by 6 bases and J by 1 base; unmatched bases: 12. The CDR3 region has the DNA TGTGCCAGCAGCCCGTTTCCGGGACTAGCGGGAGGGAATTCCTACAATGAGCAGTTCTTC. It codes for CASSPFPGLAGGNSYNEQFF.

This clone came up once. This chain's CDR3 is CASSLQGQGAYEQYF. CDR3 nucleotides: TGTGCCAGCAGCTTGCAGGGACAGGGGGCCTACGAGCAGTACTTC. This rearrangement joins TRBV5-6 to TRBJ2-7; 11 bases map to TRBD1. The CDR3 sequence is 15 residues long. Per germline, CDR1 SGHDT and CDR2 YYEEEE. With 1 base clipped from V and 2 bases from J, the junction kept 2 bases outside the gene matches.

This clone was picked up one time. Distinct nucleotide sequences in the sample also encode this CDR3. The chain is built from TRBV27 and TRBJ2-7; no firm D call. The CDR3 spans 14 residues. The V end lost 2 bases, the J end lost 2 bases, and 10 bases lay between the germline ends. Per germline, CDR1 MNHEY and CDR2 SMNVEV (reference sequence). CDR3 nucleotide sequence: TGTGCCAGCAGTTTAGCGTCGGGTACCTACGAGCAGTACTTC. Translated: CASSLASGTYEQYF.

The CDR3 region is CASSLGGPWRNEQYF. CDR3 DNA sequence: TGTGCCAGCAGCTTAGGGGGCCCCTGGAGGAACGAGCAGTACTTC. V gene TRBV7-7 combines with J gene TRBJ2-7, with D perhaps given as TRBD1 or TRBD2 (5 bases each). Between the trimmed V and J ends, which lost 1 base and 5 bases, there was a span of 15 bases. This CDR3 comprises 15 residues. The germline V gene encodes CDR1 SSHAT and CDR2 FNYEAQ (reference sequence).

This CDR3 reads CASSPEDMVGQPQHF. DNA of the CDR3: TGTGCCAGTAGTCCAGAAGACATGGTTGGTCAGCCCCAGCATTTT. The J gene is TRBJ1-5, the V gene TRBV19, with D unclear. The V end was cut by 5 bases, the J end by 6 bases, with 17 bases between. Germline V gene data show CDR1 as LNHDA and CDR2 as SQIVND (reference sequence). This CDR3 has 15 amino acids.

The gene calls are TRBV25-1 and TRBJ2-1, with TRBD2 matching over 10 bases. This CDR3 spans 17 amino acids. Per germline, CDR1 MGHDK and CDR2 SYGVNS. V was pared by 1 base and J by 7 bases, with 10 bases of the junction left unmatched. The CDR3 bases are TGTGCCAGCAGTGAATTAAGGGCTAGCGGGAGTGGGAATGAGCAGTTCTTC. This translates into CASSELRASGSGNEQFF.

CDR3 residues: CASSEAGGAFF. DNA for the CDR3: TGCGCCAGCAGTGAGGCAGGCGGAGCTTTCTTT. The chain employs TRBV10-2 and TRBJ1-1; D unclear. This CDR3 has 11 amino acids. V was trimmed by 2 bases and J by 10 bases, leaving 8 bases between them. Germline V CDR1 and CDR2: WSHSY, SAAADI.

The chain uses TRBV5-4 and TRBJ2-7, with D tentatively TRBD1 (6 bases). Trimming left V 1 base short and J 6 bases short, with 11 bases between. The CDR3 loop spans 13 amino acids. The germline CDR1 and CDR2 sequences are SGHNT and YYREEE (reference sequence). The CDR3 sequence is CASSLWAGVEQYF. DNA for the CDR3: TGTGCCAGCAGCTTGTGGGCAGGGGTCGAGCAGTACTTC.

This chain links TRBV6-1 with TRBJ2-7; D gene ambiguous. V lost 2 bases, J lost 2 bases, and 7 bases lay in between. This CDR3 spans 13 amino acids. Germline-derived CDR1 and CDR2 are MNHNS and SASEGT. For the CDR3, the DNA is TGTGCCAGCAGTGAAAATCAGGCCTACGAGCAGTACTTC. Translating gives CASSENQAYEQYF.

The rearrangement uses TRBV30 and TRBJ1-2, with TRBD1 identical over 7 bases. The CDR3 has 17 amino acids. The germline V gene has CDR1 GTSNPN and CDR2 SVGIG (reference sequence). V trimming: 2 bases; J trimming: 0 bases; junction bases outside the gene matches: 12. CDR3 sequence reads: CAWSRGGRGGSNYGYTF. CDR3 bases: TGTGCCTGGAGTAGAGGTGGTCGAGGGGGCTCTAACTATGGCTACACCTTC.